One sample yielded the 21 T cell receptor beta chains listed below, sequenced in a study of T cell responses to AZD1222 COVID-19 vaccine. The protocol was immunoSEQ multiplex PCR, while the TCRdb copy is restricted to in-frame clones and leaves out a portion. The data show roughly 140,000 clones, almost 90% seen once. Sequencing used peripheral blood, obtained on day 0 of AZD1222 vaccination. The receptor source for this set is an adult in good health.

The V and J genes are TRBV2 and TRBJ2-7; TRBD2 matches 11 bases. J lost 3 bases, V lost 1 base, and 2 bases had no gene match. Germline V gives CDR1 SNHLY, CDR2 FYNNEI. The length of the CDR3 is 15 residues. The CDR3 reads CASSEELAGGYEQYF. The CDR3 nucleotides read TGTGCCAGCAGTGAAGAGCTAGCGGGAGGCTACGAGCAGTACTTC.

This clone appeared a single time. This sequence joins TRBV29-1 and TRBJ1-1, with 7 bases fitting TRBD1. Germline V CDR1 and CDR2: SQVTM, ANQGSEA. CDR3 length: 13 amino acids. The V segment lost 7 bases and the J segment 1 base; nucleotides outside the gene matches: 6. CDR3 sequence reads: CSDGGQWNTEAFF. The CDR3 bases are TGCAGCGACGGGGGACAGTGGAACACTGAAGCTTTCTTT. The complete variable domain, with remaining parts taken from reference TRBV29-1 and TRBJ1-1, reads SAVISQKPSRDICQRGTSLTIQCQVDSQVTMMFWYRQQPGQSLTLIATANQGSEATYESGFVIDKFPISRPNLTFSTLTVSNMSPEDSSIYLCSDGGQWNTEAFFGQGTRLTVV.

The rearrangement uses TRBV19 and TRBJ1-1, with TRBD1 identical over 10 bases. J was trimmed by 4 bases and V by 6 bases; bases with no gene match: 5. Germline lookup yields CDR1 LNHDA and CDR2 SQIVND (reference sequence). The CDR3 totals 14 residues. CDR3 coding DNA: TGTGCCAGTAGAAGGGACAGGGGAGCCACTGAAGCTTTCTTT. Amino acids: CASRRDRGATEAFF.

This chain uses TRBV25-1 with TRBJ1-4; D might be TRBD1 (5 bases). The CDR3 has 15 residues. In germline, CDR1 is MGHDK, CDR2 SYGVNS. Trimming removed 4 bases at V and 4 bases at J, with 13 bases between. CDR3 in DNA: TGTGCCAGCAGTGCGTCGGGGCTTGGTAATGAAAAACTGTTTTTT. It yields the protein CASSASGLGNEKLFF.

This sequence joins TRBV6-6 and TRBJ1-6; TRBD1 matches 11 bases. V was clipped by 5 bases and J by 15 bases; unmatched bases: 6. CDR1 is MNHNY and CDR2 is SVGAGI in the germline V gene (reference sequence). The CDR3 is made up of 13 amino acids. In DNA form, the CDR3 reads TGTGCCAGCAGTCCCGGGACAGGGGGGGGCCTCCACTTT. Translating it yields CASSPGTGGGLHF.

The chain couples TRBV18 to TRBJ2-1; possible D gene TRBD1, 6 bases. This CDR3 has 14 amino acids. Germline V gene lookup returns CDR1 KGHSH and CDR2 LQKENI. V was shortened by 2 bases and J by 8 bases, with 13 bases between the two germline ends. CDR3 sequence reads: CASSPYGRGDEQFF. The CDR3 nucleotides read TGTGCCAGCTCACCATACGGCAGGGGCGATGAGCAGTTCTTC.

V and J are TRBV27 and TRBJ2-7, with 9 bases that match TRBD1. Germline V gene data show CDR1 as MNHEY and CDR2 as SMNVEV (reference sequence). After removal of 6 bases from V and 0 bases from J, the junction contained 6 bases not matched to a gene. The CDR3 is 15 residues long. In nucleotides, the CDR3 is TGTGCCAGCAGCGCGGGACAGGGCGTCTCCTACGAGCAGTACTTC. It translates to CASSAGQGVSYEQYF.

The chain couples TRBV10-3 to TRBJ2-1; the D gene is possibly TRBD1 (6 bases). CDR1 and CDR2 from the germline V gene are ENHRY and SYGVKD. Trimming removed 9 bases at V and 7 bases at J, with 10 bases between. This CDR3 is 11 amino acids long. The CDR3 DNA is TGTGCCATTTACAGGGATAATGAGCAGTTCTTC. Protein sequence: CAIYRDNEQFF.

The chain carries TRBV11-2 and TRBJ2-7; TRBD2 matches 7 bases. This CDR3 contains 17 residues. Trimming cost V 0 bases and J 1 base; bases outside gene matches: 9. Germline V gene sequence: CDR1 SGHAT, CDR2 FQNNGV. In DNA form, the CDR3 reads TGTGCCAGCAGCTTAGATAGCGGGTCCACGCTATCCTACGAGCAGTACTTC. Encoded protein: CASSLDSGSTLSYEQYF.

A single count supports this clone. The CDR3 nucleotides are TGTGCCATCAGTGGGGTGGGGGCTTCCGGAAACACCATATATTTT. Translation: CAISGVGASGNTIYF. The chain carries TRBV10-3 and TRBJ1-3; weak D call: TRBD1 (6 bases). CDR1 ENHRY and CDR2 SYGVKD come from the germline V gene. Trimming took off 4 bases at V and 4 bases at J, with 14 bases between the two ends. The CDR3 spans 15 residues.

This chain joins TRBV4-3 and TRBJ1-4; perhaps TRBD1 as D (5 bases). V was shortened by 0 bases and J by 8 bases, with 16 bases between the two germline ends. Germline loops: CDR1 LGHNA, CDR2 YSLEER. The length of the CDR3 is 16 residues. In nucleotides, the CDR3 is TGCGCCAGCAGCCAAGACCATACGGGGACGCCGGAAAAACTGTTTTTT. Translating it yields CASSQDHTGTPEKLFF.

V is TRBV4-3 and J is TRBJ2-1; 8 nucleotides line up with TRBD1. The length of the CDR3 is 15 residues. V dropped 0 bases and J dropped 8; count of bases not matched to a gene: 6. From germline, CDR1 is LGHNA and CDR2 YSLEER. The CDR3 is CASSQEGRGHHEQFF. DNA of the CDR3: TGCGCCAGCAGCCAAGAGGGCAGGGGGCATCATGAGCAGTTCTTC.

The chain employs TRBV4-2 and TRBJ2-6; D gene unclear. The CDR3 is 16 residues long. V shed 0 bases and J shed 4 bases, with 10 bases lying between them. The germline V gene encodes CDR1 LGHNA and CDR2 YNFKEQ. The CDR3 bases are TGTGCCAGCAGCCAAGATGGTACAACAGGGGCCAACGTCCTGACTTTC. Amino acids: CASSQDGTTGANVLTF.

V and J are TRBV19 and TRBJ1-1; perhaps TRBD1 as D (6 bases). The CDR3 spans 15 residues. Trimming took off 5 bases at V and 4 bases at J, with 17 bases between the two ends. The V gene's germline CDR1 is LNHDA and CDR2 SQIVND (reference sequence). CDR3: CASSVQGEGTTEAFF. The DNA of the CDR3 is TGTGCCAGTAGTGTACAGGGAGAGGGGACCACTGAAGCTTTCTTT.

This clone was seen a handful of times. Other DNA sequences of this sample code for an identical CDR3. The V gene is TRBV27, the J gene TRBJ2-7; D might be TRBD2 (6 bases). There are 13 residues in the CDR3. Germline V lookup: CDR1 MNHEY, CDR2 SMNVEV (reference sequence). The V end lost 3 bases, the J end lost 1 base, and 7 bases lay between the germline ends. Here the CDR3 DNA reads TGTGCCAGCAGTTTGACTAGTTCCTACGAGCAGTACTTC. Encoded protein: CASSLTSSYEQYF.

This rearrangement joins TRBV7-1 to TRBJ2-7; 13 nucleotides match TRBD2. TRBV7-1 is an ORF, and what it does is uncertain. The junction had 28 bases not matched to a gene; V was cut back by 5 bases and J by 0 bases. The CDR3 extends over 24 amino acids. CDR3 coding DNA: TGTGCCAGCAGCGCAGTCCCGGGACATGAGACGGGACTAGCGGGACCAACAAGCTCCTACGAGCAGTACTTC. Translating gives CASSAVPGHETGLAGPTSSYEQYF.

CDR3 bases: TGTGCCATTTCTTGGGACACCGGGGAGCTGTTTTTT. It encodes CAISWDTGELFF. The V gene is TRBV7-9, the J gene TRBJ2-2; no clear D. The V end lost 10 bases, the J end lost 3 bases, and 9 bases lay between the germline ends. The CDR3 is 12 residues long. Looked up from germline, CDR1 is SEHNR and CDR2 is FQNEAQ (reference sequence).

V is TRBV4-2 and J is TRBJ2-2, with D perhaps matching TRBD2 (5 bases). V was shortened by 4 bases and J by 0 bases, with 12 bases between the two germline ends. Germline V lookup: CDR1 LGHNA, CDR2 YNFKEQ. The CDR3 loop spans 16 amino acids. The CDR3 here is CASSLSAGSNTGELFF. DNA for the CDR3: TGTGCCAGCAGCCTAAGTGCGGGTTCGAACACCGGGGAGCTGTTTTTT.

V is TRBV7-9 and J is TRBJ2-3; D is uncertain. The CDR3 is made up of 18 amino acids. Trimming left V 5 bases short and J 0 bases short, with 21 bases between. Per germline, CDR1 SEHNR and CDR2 FQNEAQ (reference sequence). CDR3 bases: TGTGCCAGCAGCCCTCGGGTAAATAATATCACTAGCACAGATACGCAGTATTTT. Its translation is CASSPRVNNITSTDTQYF.

The V and J genes are TRBV7-2 and TRBJ1-2, with D possibly TRBD1 on 6 matching bases. The V end was cut by 4 bases, the J end by 4 bases, with 13 bases between. This CDR3 has 14 residues. Per germline, CDR1 SGHTA and CDR2 FQGNSA. The CDR3 DNA reads as TGTGCCAGCAGCTCGAAAGGGGGGGCCTATGGCTACACCTTC. It codes for CASSSKGGAYGYTF.

The chain recombines TRBV19 with TRBJ2-6; maybe TRBD1 (6 bases). V was pared by 0 bases and J by 1 base, with 16 bases between. Germline CDR1 reads LNHDA; CDR2 reads SQIVND (reference sequence). This CDR3 spans 19 amino acids. The CDR3, as DNA: TGTGCCAGTAGTATAGATGGGAAACAGGGCCATTCTGGGGCCAACGTCCTGACTTTC. This gives the protein CASSIDGKQGHSGANVLTF.